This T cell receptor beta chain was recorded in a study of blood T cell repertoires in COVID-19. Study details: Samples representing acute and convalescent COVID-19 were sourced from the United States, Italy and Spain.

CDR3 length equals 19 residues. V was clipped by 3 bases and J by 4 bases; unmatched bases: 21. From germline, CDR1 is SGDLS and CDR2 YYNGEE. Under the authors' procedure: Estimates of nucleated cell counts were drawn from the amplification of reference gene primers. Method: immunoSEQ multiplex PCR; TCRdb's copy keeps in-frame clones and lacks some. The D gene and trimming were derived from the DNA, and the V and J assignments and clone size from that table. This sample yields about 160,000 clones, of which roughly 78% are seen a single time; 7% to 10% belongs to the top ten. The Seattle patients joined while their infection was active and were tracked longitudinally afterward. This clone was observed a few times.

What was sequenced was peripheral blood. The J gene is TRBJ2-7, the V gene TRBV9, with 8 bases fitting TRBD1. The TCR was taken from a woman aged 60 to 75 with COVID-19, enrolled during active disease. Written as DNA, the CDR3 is TGTGCCAGCAGCGGACGGCCGAAGTGGGACAGGATGACTAATTACGAGCAGTACGTC. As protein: CASSGRPKWDRMTNYEQYV.